What follows are 3 T cell receptor beta chains derived from one specimen sequenced in a study of cytomegalovirus exposure and HLA in healthy donors. This table comes from immunoSEQ multiplex PCR, and its TCRdb copy is limited to in-frame clones, with some not included. The sample carries about 92,000 clones, about 93% recorded once. Sequencing used PBMCs. These receptors were obtained from a woman in her 30s in good health and CMV-seropositive.

In this sample, this clone turned up a few times. V usage is TRBV28 and J usage is TRBJ2-7, with 10 bases that match TRBD1. After removal of 7 bases from V and 1 base from J, the junction contained 4 bases not matched to a gene. The CDR3 loop spans 14 amino acids. In germline, CDR1 is MDHEN, CDR2 SYDVKM. CDR3 amino acids: CASTAGQGSYEQYF. In DNA, the CDR3 is TGTGCCAGCACCGCGGGACAGGGGTCCTACGAGCAGTACTTC.

This chain joins TRBV7-8 and TRBJ2-7; D possibly corresponds to TRBD1 (6 bases). From germline, CDR1 is SGHVS and CDR2 FQNEAQ. The CDR3 totals 15 residues. V was cut by 3 bases and J by 2 bases, with 14 bases left in between. The CDR3 protein is CASSFDRTSTYEQYF. The CDR3 coding sequence is TGTGCCAGCAGCTTTGACAGGACAAGTACCTACGAGCAGTACTTC.

This chain connects TRBV10-3 to TRBJ1-2; D remains ambiguous. Deletions cut 0 bases from V and 6 bases from J, with 11 bases between. The CDR3 is 14 residues long. Germline V gene lookup returns CDR1 ENHRY and CDR2 SYGVKD. The CDR3 DNA follows: TGTGCCATCAGTGAGTCAGCAGTTCGGGATGGCTACACCTTC. Amino acid sequence: CAISESAVRDGYTF.